Presented here are 9 T cell receptor beta chains from one specimen sequenced in a study of blood T cell repertoires in COVID-19. Assay used: immunoSEQ multiplex PCR; TCRdb lists only in-frame clones, some missing. The data hold 200,000 to 250,000 clones, with under 85% observed a single time. Source material: peripheral blood. Every receptor here comes from a middle-aged woman with active or convalescent COVID-19.

This chain uses TRBV10-3 with TRBJ1-2; 7 bases match TRBD1. Germline trimming cut 4 bases from V and 2 bases from J; bases unmatched to any gene: 7. The CDR3 totals 15 residues. CDR1 ENHRY and CDR2 SYGVKD come from the germline V gene. CDR3 residues: CAISGGDSLNYGYTF. The CDR3 DNA sequence: TGTGCCATCAGTGGGGGGGACAGCTTAAACTATGGCTACACCTTC.

CDR3: CASSPVQGARGYTF. CDR3 DNA: TGCGCCAGCAGCCCTGTTCAGGGGGCTAGGGGCTACACCTTC. The chain employs TRBV5-1 and TRBJ1-2, with 8 nucleotides matching TRBD1. V was pared by 4 bases and J by 8 bases, with 10 bases of the junction left unmatched. This CDR3 region has 14 residues. The germline V gene encodes CDR1 SGHRS and CDR2 YFSETQ.

In its sample, this clone was seen once. The chain carries TRBV3-1 (or the pseudogene TRBV3-2) and TRBJ1-1, with D hard to call. V lost 1 base, J lost 4 bases, and 13 bases lay in between. This CDR3 has 15 amino acids. In germline, CDR1 is LGHDT, CDR2 YNNKEL (reference sequence). The CDR3 DNA reads TGTGCCAGCAGCCAAGGCGGCAGACTGGGCACTGAAGCTTTCTTT. Its translation: CASSQGGRLGTEAFF.

The chain links TRBV5-1 to TRBJ1-1; 8 positions match TRBD1. This CDR3 contains 14 residues. Looked up from germline, CDR1 is SGHRS and CDR2 is YFSETQ. J lost 5 bases, V lost 2 bases, and 5 bases had no gene match. The DNA of the CDR3 is TGCGCCAGCAGCTTAACAGGGGGTTTGACTGAAGCTTTCTTT. This encodes CASSLTGGLTEAFF.

The chain employs TRBV7-8 and TRBJ1-5, with 11 bases matching TRBD1. Germline-derived CDR1 and CDR2 are SGHVS and FQNEAQ. The CDR3 totals 18 residues. The V segment lost 0 bases and the J segment 2 bases; nucleotides outside the gene matches: 6. CDR3 in DNA: TGTGCCAGCAGCTTAGCTCGGACAGGGGGCTTGGGCAATCAGCCCCAGCATTTT. This sequence encodes CASSLARTGGLGNQPQHF.

This chain connects TRBV7-3 to TRBJ1-1; D is unclear. CDR1 is SGHTA, CDR2 FQGTGA, per germline. Trimming left V 4 bases short and J 5 bases short, with 14 bases between. This CDR3 has 14 residues. This chain's CDR3 is CASSSHTGGTEAFF. CDR3 in DNA: TGTGCCAGCAGCTCCCACACGGGCGGGACTGAAGCTTTCTTT.

This chain connects TRBV11-1 to TRBJ1-3, with D possibly TRBD1 on 5 matching bases. Germline V gives CDR1 SGHAT, CDR2 FQDESV (reference sequence). Trimming cost V 3 bases and J 1 base, with 10 bases left between them. CDR3 size: 15 residues. The CDR3 region has the DNA TGTGCCAGCAGCTTCGGGGGTTATTCTGGAAACACCATATATTTT. This sequence encodes CASSFGGYSGNTIYF. Filled out from reference TRBV11-1 and TRBJ1-3, the complete variable domain reads EAEVAQSPRYKITEKSQAVAFWCDPISGHATLYWYRQILGQGPELLVQFQDESVVDDSQLPKDRFSAERLKGVDSTLKIQPAELGDSAMYLCASSFGGYSGNTIYFGEGSWLTVV.

This chain links TRBV5-5 with TRBJ1-1; D uncertain. Germline CDR1 reads SGHKS; CDR2 reads YYEKEE (reference sequence). V was trimmed by 0 bases and J by 0 bases, leaving 9 bases between them. The CDR3 is 15 residues long. The CDR3 loop is CASSLEPRMNTEAFF. As DNA, the CDR3 is TGTGCCAGCAGCTTGGAACCCAGGATGAACACTGAAGCTTTCTTT.

J is TRBJ1-2 and V is TRBV2; the D gene is possibly TRBD1 (6 bases). CDR3 length: 14 amino acids. In germline, CDR1 is SNHLY, CDR2 FYNNEI. The V and J ends lost 6 bases and 7 bases respectively, with 18 bases between them. CDR3 sequence: CASSQDSVGRGYTF. The CDR3 nucleotides are TGTGCCAGCAGCCAGGACAGTGTTGGTCGTGGCTACACCTTC. The full variable domain, with the rest looked up from reference TRBV2 and TRBJ1-2, is EPEVTQTPSHQVTQMGQEVILRCVPISNHLYFYWYRQILGQKVEFLVSFYNNEISEKSEIFDDQFSVERPDGSNFTLKIRSTKLEDSAMYFCASSQDSVGRGYTFGSGTRLTVV.